Listed below are T cell receptor beta chains from one sample, sequenced in a study of vaccination and CD4 T cells after COVID-19. TCRdb processed the PCR reads anew with MiXCR; each CDR3 protein has one entry. The repertoire includes 7,700 or so distinct CDR3 sequences, approximately 22% of them detected once, and around a fifth sits in the top ten. Antigen specificity for these receptors is unknown. The sequencing here drew on CD4+ T cells from blood, cultured in vitro, taken after SARS-CoV-2 vaccination. The receptors here all came from a human donor who had recovered from COVID-19. Both conserved end residues are part of each CDR3. A D gene is named only where the DNA matches it firmly. Rows give clone size only sometimes, using once, few, many, or a class for an expanded clone.

CDR3aa: CASRQGTGVGYGYTF
CDR3nt: TGTGCCAGCAGGCAAGGGACAGGGGTGGGCTATGGCTACACCTTC
len: 15
j_gene: TRBJ1-2
d_gene: TRBD1
abundance: medium-sized
v_gene: TRBV28

CDR3aa: CSAVLWRGRTFSYNEQFF
CDR3nt: TGCAGTGCTGTACTCTGGAGGGGCCGAACATTCTCCTACAATGAGCAGTTCTTC
len: 18
j_gene: TRBJ2-1
d_gene: NA
abundance: NA
v_gene: TRBV20-1

CDR3aa: CASSYGGIVGQPQHF
CDR3nt: TGTGCCAGCAGTTATGGAGGGATAGTTGGTCAGCCCCAGCATTTT
len: 15
j_gene: TRBJ1-5
d_gene: NA
abundance: NA
v_gene: TRBV6-2/TRBV6-3

CDR3aa: CASSLRTEYTGELFF
CDR3nt: TGTGCCAGCAGCTTAAGGACAGAGTACACCGGGGAGCTGTTTTTT
len: 15
j_gene: TRBJ2-2
d_gene: NA
abundance: NA
v_gene: TRBV7-2

CDR3aa: CSARLPGADIQYF
CDR3nt: TGCAGTGCTAGATTACCAGGGGCGGACATTCAGTACTTC
len: 13
j_gene: TRBJ2-4
d_gene: NA
abundance: NA
v_gene: TRBV20-1

CDR3aa: CASSFTGQETQYF
CDR3nt: TGTGCCAGCAGCTTTACCGGGCAAGAGACCCAGTACTTC
len: 13
j_gene: TRBJ2-5
d_gene: NA
abundance: medium-sized
v_gene: TRBV7-2

CDR3aa: CSAKPGTGPGNTIYF
CDR3nt: TGCAGTGCTAAACCCGGGACAGGGCCTGGAAACACCATATATTTT
len: 15
j_gene: TRBJ1-3
d_gene: TRBD1
abundance: few
v_gene: TRBV20-1

CDR3aa: CASSVFQVPTEAFF
CDR3nt: TGTGCCAGCAGCGTATTCCAGGTGCCCACTGAAGCTTTCTTT
len: 14
j_gene: TRBJ1-1
d_gene: NA
abundance: NA
v_gene: TRBV9

CDR3aa: CASSTPEGSYEQYF
CDR3nt: TGTGCCAGTAGTACCCCCGAGGGGAGCTACGAGCAGTACTTC
len: 14
j_gene: TRBJ2-7
d_gene: NA
abundance: NA
v_gene: TRBV19

CDR3aa: CASSSGTGEYGYTF
CDR3nt: TGTGCCAGCAGTTCCGGGACAGGGGAATATGGCTACACCTTC
len: 14
j_gene: TRBJ1-2
d_gene: TRBD1
abundance: medium-sized
v_gene: TRBV27

CDR3aa: CASGPGGDRTTIRGYTF
CDR3nt: TGTGCCAGCGGCCCGGGAGGAGACAGAACTACTATTAGAGGCTACACCTTC
len: 17
j_gene: TRBJ1-2
d_gene: NA
abundance: NA
v_gene: TRBV6-1

CDR3aa: CASSLLGLAGISTDTQYF
CDR3nt: TGTGCCAGCAGCCTACTGGGACTAGCGGGGATCAGCACAGATACGCAGTATTTT
len: 18
j_gene: TRBJ2-3
d_gene: TRBD2
abundance: few
v_gene: TRBV6-2/TRBV6-3

CDR3aa: CASLYLGSYEQYF
CDR3nt: TGTGCCAGCCTCTATCTAGGCTCCTACGAGCAGTACTTC
len: 13
j_gene: TRBJ2-7
d_gene: NA
abundance: medium-sized
v_gene: TRBV6-1

CDR3aa: CSAHGNEKLFF
CDR3nt: TGCAGTGCACATGGTAACGAAAAACTGTTTTTT
len: 11
j_gene: TRBJ1-4
d_gene: NA
abundance: few
v_gene: TRBV20-1

CDR3aa: CASSSGTQETQYF
CDR3nt: TGTGCCAGCAGCTCCGGGACCCAAGAGACCCAGTACTTC
len: 13
j_gene: TRBJ2-5
d_gene: NA
abundance: medium-sized
v_gene: TRBV7-2

CDR3aa: CSARGGASYNEQFF
CDR3nt: TGCAGTGCTAGAGGGGGGGCGAGCTACAATGAGCAGTTCTTC
len: 14
j_gene: TRBJ2-1
d_gene: NA
abundance: medium-sized
v_gene: TRBV20-1

CDR3aa: CASTGQSSTDTQYF
CDR3nt: TGTGCCAGCACAGGACAGTCTAGCACAGATACGCAGTATTTT
len: 14
j_gene: TRBJ2-3
d_gene: NA
abundance: few
v_gene: TRBV6-1

CDR3aa: CATSDEPTGTDTQYF
CDR3nt: TGTGCCACCAGTGATGAACCGACTGGCACAGATACGCAGTATTTT
len: 15
j_gene: TRBJ2-3
d_gene: NA
abundance: once
v_gene: TRBV24-1

CDR3aa: CASSQSAGGETQYF
CDR3nt: TGTGCCAGCAGCCAATCGGCAGGAGGGGAGACCCAGTACTTC
len: 14
j_gene: TRBJ2-5
d_gene: NA
abundance: NA
v_gene: TRBV4-2

CDR3aa: CASSYPAGGGETQYF
CDR3nt: TGTGCCAGCAGTTACCCAGCGGGAGGGGGTGAGACCCAGTACTTC
len: 15
j_gene: TRBJ2-5
d_gene: TRBD2
abundance: medium-sized
v_gene: TRBV6-5

CDR3aa: CASRLQGLGGYTF
CDR3nt: TGTGCCAGCCGACTACAGGGTTTAGGAGGCTACACCTTC
len: 13
j_gene: TRBJ1-2
d_gene: NA
abundance: medium-sized
v_gene: TRBV6-1

CDR3aa: CASSLGTREHSNQPQHF
CDR3nt: TGTGCCAGCAGCTTAGGGACCCGGGAGCATAGCAATCAGCCCCAGCATTTT
len: 17
j_gene: TRBJ1-5
d_gene: NA
abundance: few
v_gene: TRBV7-8

CDR3aa: CASSYRRMNEQFF
CDR3nt: TGTGCCAGCAGTTACCGTAGAATGAATGAGCAGTTCTTC
len: 13
j_gene: TRBJ2-1
d_gene: NA
abundance: NA
v_gene: TRBV6-5

CDR3aa: CAISVGQSHGYTF
CDR3nt: TGTGCCATCAGTGTGGGACAGAGCCATGGCTACACCTTC
len: 13
j_gene: TRBJ1-2
d_gene: TRBD1
abundance: NA
v_gene: TRBV10-3

CDR3aa: CASSLGAGGKVSYNEQFF
CDR3nt: TGTGCCAGCAGTTTGGGAGCGGGAGGAAAGGTTTCCTACAATGAGCAGTTCTTC
len: 18
j_gene: TRBJ2-1
d_gene: TRBD2
abundance: NA
v_gene: TRBV28

CDR3aa: CSARVGAWGGGGSYEQYF
CDR3nt: TGCAGTGCTAGAGTTGGGGCATGGGGCGGGGGGGGTTCCTACGAGCAGTACTTC
len: 18
j_gene: TRBJ2-7
d_gene: TRBD2
abundance: few
v_gene: TRBV20-1

CDR3aa: CASNPGPFYSGVGAGETQYF
CDR3nt: TGTGCCAGCAACCCCGGACCGTTTTATAGCGGAGTGGGAGCAGGGGAGACCCAGTACTTC
len: 20
j_gene: TRBJ2-5
d_gene: NA
abundance: NA
v_gene: TRBV6-2/TRBV6-3

CDR3aa: CASSLPGSYNEQFF
CDR3nt: TGTGCCAGCAGCCTTCCCGGGTCCTACAATGAGCAGTTCTTC
len: 14
j_gene: TRBJ2-1
d_gene: NA
abundance: medium-sized
v_gene: TRBV7-2

CDR3aa: CASSAIDYGYTF
CDR3nt: TGTGCCAGCAGTGCCATTGACTATGGCTACACCTTC
len: 12
j_gene: TRBJ1-2
d_gene: NA
abundance: NA
v_gene: TRBV2

CDR3aa: CAGTRRFQPGVHEQYF
CDR3nt: TGTGCCGGCACAAGAAGATTCCAGCCAGGGGTTCACGAGCAGTACTTC
len: 16
j_gene: TRBJ2-7
d_gene: NA
abundance: NA
v_gene: TRBV6-2/TRBV6-3

CDR3aa: CSARGGGWGNQPQHF
CDR3nt: TGCAGTGCTAGAGGGGGCGGTTGGGGCAATCAGCCCCAGCATTTT
len: 15
j_gene: TRBJ1-5
d_gene: NA
abundance: medium-sized
v_gene: TRBV20-1

CDR3aa: CASSLVPASGKYFYEQYF
CDR3nt: TGTGCCAGCAGCTTAGTTCCGGCTAGCGGGAAATACTTCTACGAGCAGTACTTC
len: 18
j_gene: TRBJ2-7
d_gene: TRBD2
abundance: medium-sized
v_gene: TRBV7-2

CDR3aa: CASSISAGVQFF
CDR3nt: TGTGCCAGTAGTATTAGCGCGGGCGTCCAGTTCTTC
len: 12
j_gene: TRBJ2-1
d_gene: NA
abundance: NA
v_gene: TRBV19

CDR3aa: CAISLGLAGEETQYF
CDR3nt: TGTGCCATCTCCCTGGGACTAGCGGGGGAAGAGACCCAGTACTTC
len: 15
j_gene: TRBJ2-5
d_gene: TRBD2
abundance: NA
v_gene: TRBV10-3

CDR3aa: CASSAGKPWEQYF
CDR3nt: TGTGCCAGCAGTGCAGGGAAGCCTTGGGAGCAGTACTTC
len: 13
j_gene: TRBJ2-7
d_gene: NA
abundance: medium-sized
v_gene: TRBV28

CDR3aa: CSARPRGSADTQYF
CDR3nt: TGCAGTGCTAGGCCGCGCGGGAGCGCAGATACGCAGTATTTT
len: 14
j_gene: TRBJ2-3
d_gene: TRBD2
abundance: medium-sized
v_gene: TRBV20-1

CDR3aa: CASSLFDRGHRNTEAFF
CDR3nt: TGTGCCAGCAGTTTATTCGACAGGGGGCATCGGAACACTGAAGCTTTCTTT
len: 17
j_gene: TRBJ1-1
d_gene: TRBD1
abundance: NA
v_gene: TRBV28

CDR3aa: CASGPDTQYF
CDR3nt: TGTGCCAGCGGCCCGGATACGCAGTATTTT
len: 10
j_gene: TRBJ2-3
d_gene: NA
abundance: NA
v_gene: TRBV2